Listed below are T cell receptor beta chains from one sample, sequenced in a study of blood T cell repertoires in COVID-19. Measured with immunoSEQ multiplex PCR; TCRdb has only the in-frame clones, and not every one. The sample consists of approximately 89,000 clones, 80% of them appearing once. Sequenced material: peripheral blood. These TCRs come from a human donor in a cohort sampled during active COVID-19. CDR3s include the opening cysteine and the closing phenylalanine or tryptophan. A D gene is named only where the DNA matches it firmly. A clone size is listed for some rows: how often the clone was seen (once, few, many), or a class if it is expanded.

CDR3aa: CASSIQGRSYEQYF
CDR3nt: TGTGCCAGTAGTATTCAGGGCCGTAGCTACGAGCAGTACTTC
j_gene: TRBJ2-7
v_gene: TRBV19
d_gene: -
abundance: -

CDR3aa: CAISRSGQEIYGYTF
CDR3nt: TGTGCCATCAGTCGGTCGGGACAGGAGATCTATGGCTACACCTTC
j_gene: TRBJ1-2
v_gene: TRBV10-3
d_gene: TRBD1
abundance: -

CDR3aa: CSARDAEAFF
CDR3nt: TGCAGTGCTAGAGACGCTGAAGCTTTCTTT
j_gene: TRBJ1-1
v_gene: TRBV20-1
d_gene: -
abundance: -

CDR3aa: CASSFIDNNPYEQYF
CDR3nt: TGTGCCAGTAGTTTCATCGACAATAACCCCTACGAGCAGTACTTC
j_gene: TRBJ2-7
v_gene: TRBV6-5
d_gene: -
abundance: once

CDR3aa: CASSRKGAYEQYF
CDR3nt: TGTGCCAGCAGCCGGAAGGGGGCTTACGAGCAGTACTTC
j_gene: TRBJ2-7
v_gene: TRBV11-3
d_gene: TRBD1
abundance: -

CDR3aa: CSASEGKIDWYQETQYF
CDR3nt: TGCAGTGCTAGTGAGGGCAAGATAGATTGGTACCAAGAGACCCAGTACTTC
j_gene: TRBJ2-5
v_gene: TRBV20-1
d_gene: -
abundance: many

CDR3aa: CASSLLAGLSYEQYF
CDR3nt: TGTGCCAGCAGTCTTCTAGCGGGCCTCTCCTACGAGCAGTACTTC
j_gene: TRBJ2-7
v_gene: TRBV13
d_gene: TRBD2
abundance: -

CDR3aa: CASSPNIGSESPLHF
CDR3nt: TGTGCCAGCTCACCTAACATAGGCTCGGAGTCACCCCTCCACTTT
j_gene: TRBJ1-6
v_gene: TRBV18
d_gene: -
abundance: -

CDR3aa: CAWRDSRLPIYEQYF
CDR3nt: TGTGCCTGGAGGGACTCCCGACTCCCCATCTACGAGCAGTACTTC
j_gene: TRBJ2-7
v_gene: TRBV30
d_gene: -
abundance: -

CDR3aa: CASSPLGGTSYEQYF
CDR3nt: TGTGCCAGCAGCCCCTTGGGGGGGACCTCCTACGAGCAGTACTTC
j_gene: TRBJ2-7
v_gene: TRBV7-8
d_gene: TRBD2
abundance: -

CDR3aa: CASSSAGTRKTQYF
CDR3nt: TGTGCCAGCAGCTCAGCGGGGACTAGGAAGACCCAGTACTTC
j_gene: TRBJ2-5
v_gene: TRBV11-2
d_gene: TRBD2
abundance: few

CDR3aa: CASSLDRTGANTEAFF
CDR3nt: TGTGCCAGCAGCTTGGATCGGACAGGGGCGAACACTGAAGCTTTCTTT
j_gene: TRBJ1-1
v_gene: TRBV11-2
d_gene: TRBD1
abundance: -

CDR3aa: CASSLPSEAGELFF
CDR3nt: TGTGCCAGCAGTCTTCCCTCGGAGGCCGGGGAGCTGTTTTTT
j_gene: TRBJ2-2
v_gene: TRBV28
d_gene: -
abundance: -

CDR3aa: CASSLGRGGAGNTIYF
CDR3nt: TGTGCCAGCAGCTTGGGGAGGGGAGGTGCTGGAAACACCATATATTTT
j_gene: TRBJ1-3
v_gene: TRBV5-6
d_gene: -
abundance: -

CDR3aa: CASSQGTSGRAYEQYF
CDR3nt: TGTGCCAGCAGCCAGGGGACTAGCGGGAGGGCCTACGAGCAGTACTTC
j_gene: TRBJ2-7
v_gene: TRBV14
d_gene: TRBD2
abundance: -

CDR3aa: CASSPLVGSQETQYF
CDR3nt: TGCGCCAGCAGTCCATTGGTCGGGAGCCAAGAGACCCAGTACTTC
j_gene: TRBJ2-5
v_gene: TRBV10-1
d_gene: -
abundance: -

CDR3aa: CASSHTVYGYTF
CDR3nt: TGTGCCAGCAGCCATACGGTCTATGGCTACACCTTC
j_gene: TRBJ1-2
v_gene: TRBV14
d_gene: -
abundance: -

CDR3aa: CASSYGQGAPYEQYF
CDR3nt: TGTGCCAGCAGTTACGGGCAGGGGGCTCCCTACGAGCAGTACTTC
j_gene: TRBJ2-7
v_gene: TRBV6-5
d_gene: TRBD1
abundance: -

CDR3aa: CASSLGADEAFF
CDR3nt: TGTGCCAGCAGCCTGGGGGCAGATGAAGCTTTCTTT
j_gene: TRBJ1-1
v_gene: TRBV5-4
d_gene: -
abundance: -

CDR3aa: CASSFDTEETQYF
CDR3nt: TGTGCCAGCAGCTTTGATACGGAAGAGACCCAGTACTTC
j_gene: TRBJ2-5
v_gene: TRBV5-5
d_gene: -
abundance: -

CDR3aa: CASSGDLNTEAFF
CDR3nt: TGTGCCAGCAGCGGTGACTTAAACACTGAAGCTTTCTTT
j_gene: TRBJ1-1
v_gene: TRBV9
d_gene: -
abundance: few

CDR3aa: CASSLGAGAGRETQYF
CDR3nt: TGCGCCAGCAGCCTTGGTGCCGGGGCCGGGAGGGAGACCCAGTACTTC
j_gene: TRBJ2-5
v_gene: TRBV4-1
d_gene: TRBD2
abundance: -

CDR3aa: CASSPPGAGVNEQYF
CDR3nt: TGTGCCAGCTCACCACCGGGGGCGGGAGTCAACGAGCAGTACTTC
j_gene: TRBJ2-7
v_gene: TRBV18
d_gene: -
abundance: -

CDR3aa: CASGLPGRGDSPLHF
CDR3nt: TGTGCTAGTGGTCTACCTGGCAGGGGTGATTCACCCCTCCACTTT
j_gene: TRBJ1-6
v_gene: TRBV12-5
d_gene: -
abundance: once

CDR3aa: CASRGQGRYEQYF
CDR3nt: TGTGCCAGCCGCGGACAGGGACGGTACGAGCAGTACTTC
j_gene: TRBJ2-7
v_gene: TRBV6-5
d_gene: TRBD1
abundance: once

CDR3aa: CASSLVAADTGELFF
CDR3nt: TGTGCCAGCAGCTTAGTAGCGGCCGACACCGGGGAGCTGTTTTTT
j_gene: TRBJ2-2
v_gene: TRBV7-8
d_gene: -
abundance: -

CDR3aa: CASSQLAGGYEQYF
CDR3nt: TGTGCCAGCAGCCAACTAGCGGGAGGCTACGAGCAGTACTTC
j_gene: TRBJ2-7
v_gene: TRBV11-2
d_gene: TRBD2
abundance: -

CDR3aa: CASSLTSGRVGETQYF
CDR3nt: TGCGCCAGCAGCTTAACTAGCGGGAGGGTTGGGGAGACCCAGTACTTC
j_gene: TRBJ2-5
v_gene: TRBV5-1
d_gene: TRBD2
abundance: once

CDR3aa: CASSSQGKVAEAFF
CDR3nt: TGTGCCAGCAGCTCTCAGGGAAAAGTCGCTGAAGCTTTCTTT
j_gene: TRBJ1-1
v_gene: TRBV7-2
d_gene: -
abundance: few

CDR3aa: CASSFRTSGSGETQYF
CDR3nt: TGTGCCAGCAGCTTCCGGACTAGCGGGAGCGGTGAGACCCAGTACTTC
j_gene: TRBJ2-5
v_gene: TRBV5-4
d_gene: TRBD2
abundance: few

CDR3aa: CASSFDTNIQYF
CDR3nt: TGTGCCAGCAGTTTTGACACAAACATTCAGTACTTC
j_gene: TRBJ2-4
v_gene: TRBV12-3/TRBV12-4
d_gene: -
abundance: -

CDR3aa: CASSSGTGRNTEAFF
CDR3nt: TGTGCCAGCAGTTCGGGGACAGGTAGGAACACTGAAGCTTTCTTT
j_gene: TRBJ1-1
v_gene: TRBV28
d_gene: TRBD1
abundance: -

CDR3aa: CATSDPGETQYF
CDR3nt: TGTGCCACCAGTGATCCCGGAGAGACCCAGTACTTC
j_gene: TRBJ2-5
v_gene: TRBV24-1
d_gene: -
abundance: -

CDR3aa: CAGLRGPYEQYF
CDR3nt: TGCGCCGGCCTACGCGGGCCCTACGAGCAGTACTTC
j_gene: TRBJ2-7
v_gene: TRBV10-1
d_gene: -
abundance: few

CDR3aa: CASSVAGRSYEQYF
CDR3nt: TGTGCCAGCTCAGTGGCGGGGAGGTCCTACGAGCAGTACTTC
j_gene: TRBJ2-7
v_gene: TRBV18
d_gene: -
abundance: -

CDR3aa: CASSPGTPYEQYF
CDR3nt: TGTGCCAGCAGCCCCGGGACACCCTACGAGCAGTACTTC
j_gene: TRBJ2-7
v_gene: TRBV14
d_gene: -
abundance: -

CDR3aa: CASSKGQGDRYTF
CDR3nt: TGTGCCAGCTCCAAGGGACAGGGAGATCGCTACACCTTC
j_gene: TRBJ1-2
v_gene: TRBV9
d_gene: TRBD1
abundance: -

CDR3aa: CASRKGPSNTGELFF
CDR3nt: TGTGCCAGCAGAAAGGGGCCCTCGAACACCGGGGAGCTGTTTTTT
j_gene: TRBJ2-2
v_gene: TRBV7-9
d_gene: -
abundance: few

CDR3aa: CASSSGGRTTEAFF
CDR3nt: TGTGCCAGCAGTTCGGGGGGGAGGACCACTGAAGCTTTCTTT
j_gene: TRBJ1-1
v_gene: TRBV6-6
d_gene: -
abundance: once

CDR3aa: CASSLSGSEDEQYF
CDR3nt: TGTGCCAGCAGCCTTAGCGGGAGTGAGGACGAGCAGTACTTC
j_gene: TRBJ2-7
v_gene: TRBV28
d_gene: TRBD2
abundance: once

CDR3aa: CASSVSTGKETQYF
CDR3nt: TGTGCCAGCAGCGTATCAACAGGGAAAGAGACCCAGTACTTC
j_gene: TRBJ2-5
v_gene: TRBV9
d_gene: -
abundance: once

CDR3aa: CASSFRSYEQYF
CDR3nt: TGTGCCAGCAGCTTCCGCTCCTACGAGCAGTACTTC
j_gene: TRBJ2-7
v_gene: TRBV7-8
d_gene: -
abundance: -

CDR3aa: CASSPPGRGYEQYF
CDR3nt: TGTGCCAGCAGCCCCCCTGGGCGGGGCTACGAGCAGTACTTC
j_gene: TRBJ2-7
v_gene: TRBV6-5
d_gene: -
abundance: few

CDR3aa: CASKPGSGAGELFF
CDR3nt: TGCGCCAGCAAACCGGGCAGCGGGGCCGGGGAGCTGTTTTTT
j_gene: TRBJ2-2
v_gene: TRBV10-1
d_gene: TRBD2
abundance: -

CDR3aa: CASRDQAGQFF
CDR3nt: TGTGCCAGCAGGGACCAAGCGGGGCAGTTCTTC
j_gene: TRBJ2-1
v_gene: TRBV12-3/TRBV12-4
d_gene: -
abundance: -

CDR3aa: CASRPPVQGPRTLEAFF
CDR3nt: TGTGCCAGCAGACCCCCGGTGCAGGGGCCCCGGACGCTTGAAGCTTTCTTT
j_gene: TRBJ1-1
v_gene: TRBV7-9
d_gene: -
abundance: once

CDR3aa: CASSRGAVGLDTLNTEAFF
CDR3nt: TGTGCCAGCAGTCGCGGGGCGGTCGGGTTGGACACGCTGAACACTGAAGCTTTCTTT
j_gene: TRBJ1-1
v_gene: TRBV27
d_gene: -
abundance: -

CDR3aa: CASSLVSGQGGTEAFF
CDR3nt: TGTGCCAGCAGCTTAGTTTCCGGGCAGGGGGGCACTGAAGCTTTCTTT
j_gene: TRBJ1-1
v_gene: TRBV7-9
d_gene: TRBD1
abundance: -

CDR3aa: CASSYLTGDQPQHF
CDR3nt: TGTGCCAGCAGTTACTTAACAGGGGATCAGCCCCAGCATTTT
j_gene: TRBJ1-5
v_gene: TRBV6-6
d_gene: TRBD1
abundance: once

CDR3aa: CASSLDTTGSGYTF
CDR3nt: TGTGCCAGCTCACTAGATACGACAGGGTCTGGCTACACCTTC
j_gene: TRBJ1-2
v_gene: TRBV18
d_gene: TRBD1
abundance: few

CDR3aa: CASSLLAANTGELFF
CDR3nt: TGTGCCAGCAGCTTGCTGGCGGCGAACACCGGGGAGCTGTTTTTT
j_gene: TRBJ2-2
v_gene: TRBV5-5
d_gene: -
abundance: -

CDR3aa: CASSWGHTDTQYF
CDR3nt: TGTGCCAGCAGCTGGGGCCATACAGATACGCAGTATTTT
j_gene: TRBJ2-3
v_gene: TRBV5-4
d_gene: -
abundance: -

CDR3aa: CASSRTGSNQPQHF
CDR3nt: TGTGCCAGCAGTCGGACAGGGAGTAATCAGCCCCAGCATTTT
j_gene: TRBJ1-5
v_gene: TRBV6-5
d_gene: TRBD1
abundance: once

CDR3aa: CASSPTRFEQYF
CDR3nt: TGTGCCAGCAGCCCCACGAGATTTGAGCAGTACTTC
j_gene: TRBJ2-7
v_gene: TRBV3-1/TRBV3-2
d_gene: -
abundance: -

CDR3aa: CASSFFQGGTEAFF
CDR3nt: TGCGCCAGCAGCTTTTTCCAGGGTGGCACTGAAGCTTTCTTT
j_gene: TRBJ1-1
v_gene: TRBV5-1
d_gene: -
abundance: once

CDR3aa: CASSPHRGSYEQYF
CDR3nt: TGCGCCAGCAGCCCTCATCGAGGGTCCTACGAGCAGTACTTC
j_gene: TRBJ2-7
v_gene: TRBV5-1
d_gene: -
abundance: few

CDR3aa: CAIRPDRNTEAFF
CDR3nt: TGTGCCATCAGGCCCGACAGAAACACTGAAGCTTTCTTT
j_gene: TRBJ1-1
v_gene: TRBV10-3
d_gene: -
abundance: -